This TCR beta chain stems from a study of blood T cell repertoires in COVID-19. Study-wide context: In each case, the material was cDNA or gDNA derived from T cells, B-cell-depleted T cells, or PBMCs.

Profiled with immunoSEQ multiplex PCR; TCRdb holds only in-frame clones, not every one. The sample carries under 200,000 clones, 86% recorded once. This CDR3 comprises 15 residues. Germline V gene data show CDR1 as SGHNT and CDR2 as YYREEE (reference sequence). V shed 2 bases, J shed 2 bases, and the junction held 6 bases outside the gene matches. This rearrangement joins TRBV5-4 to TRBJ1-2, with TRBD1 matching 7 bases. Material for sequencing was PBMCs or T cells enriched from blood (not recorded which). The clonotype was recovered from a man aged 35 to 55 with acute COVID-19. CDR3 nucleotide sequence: TGTGCCAGCAGCTTTTCCGGGACAGAGAACTATGGCTACACCTTC. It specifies CASSFSGTENYGYTF.